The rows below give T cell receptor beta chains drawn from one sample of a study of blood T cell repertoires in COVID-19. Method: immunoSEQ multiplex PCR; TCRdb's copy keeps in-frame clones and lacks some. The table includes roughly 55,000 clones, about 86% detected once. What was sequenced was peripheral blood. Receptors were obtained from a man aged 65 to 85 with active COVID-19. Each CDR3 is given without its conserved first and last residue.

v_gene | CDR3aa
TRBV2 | ASSEWVGARTEAF
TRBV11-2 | ASSHRDRGMNTEAF
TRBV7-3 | ASSLMPSGTSTDTQY
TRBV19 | ASRITTGATNEKLF
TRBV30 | AGRGGVGTDTQY
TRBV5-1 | ASSSGTLSDGYT
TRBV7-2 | ASSLRFQGSNYGYT
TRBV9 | ASSVRSLTGPYNEQF
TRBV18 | ASSPLIAENTEAF
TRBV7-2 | ASSLQDRYEQY
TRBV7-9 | ASSPPGSVREQY
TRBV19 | ASSRVATDTQY
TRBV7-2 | ASSRQGLNSPLH
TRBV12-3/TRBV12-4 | ASSFDGTGELF
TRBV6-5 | ASSPGTGRETQY
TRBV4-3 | ASSQGTGQNYGYT
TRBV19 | ASSIDVGNTIY
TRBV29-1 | SVARSGVNTEAF
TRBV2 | ASSERGGAYYGYT
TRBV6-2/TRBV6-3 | ASSLGGDFGKLF
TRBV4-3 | ASSALRGLRGFSNQPQH
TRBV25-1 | ASTGNYGYT
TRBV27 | ASRLPPGELF
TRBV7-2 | ASSLQARGSDYGYT
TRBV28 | ASSDGTGGTQPQH
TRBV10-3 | AISETGRDTEAF
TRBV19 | ASTLGLAGTDTQY
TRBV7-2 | ASSGGSKSYNEQF